These T cell receptor delta chains were read from a single sample in a study of TRDV2 sequences in healthy donors. TCRdb reprocessed the PCR reads through CATT. Of around 2,200 delta-chain clones in the sample, roughly three fifths were seen once. Sample: Vd2+ gamma-delta T cells from blood. These TCRs come from a human donor in good health. Both conserved end residues are part of each CDR3. D genes are given only for firm matches. The size field is filled for only some rows; it gives once, few, many or a size class.

D: TRDD3; J: TRDJ1; V: TRDV2; size: NA; DNA: TGTGCCTGTGACCCCGTTCGCGGGGGGATTACGAACTCCTACACCGATAAACTCATCTTT; CDR3: CACDPVRGGITNSYTDKLIF
D: TRDD3; J: TRDJ1; V: TRDV2; size: few; DNA: TGTGCCTGTGACCAAGTCCAAGAGGCTCCGCGCGCTGGGGGATACGGGAACACCGATAAACTCATCTTT; CDR3: CACDQVQEAPRAGGYGNTDKLIF
D: NA; J: TRDJ1; V: TRDV2; size: NA; DNA: TGTGCCTGTGACCCGGTGCCGGCCCGTGGCGCCGATAAACTCATCTTT; CDR3: CACDPVPARGADKLIF
D: NA; J: TRDJ1; V: TRDV2; size: NA; DNA: TGTGCCTGTGACACCGTAGGGGGTGGGTTGACCGATAAACTCATCTTT; CDR3: CACDTVGGGLTDKLIF
D: TRDD3; J: TRDJ1; V: TRDV2; size: NA; DNA: TGTGCCTGTGACCGCCTCTCGTGGGGGACCGAGTACACCGATAAACTCATCTTT; CDR3: CACDRLSWGTEYTDKLIF
D: TRDD3; J: TRDJ1; V: TRDV2; size: NA; DNA: TGTGCCTGTGACACCGTCGTCCCTGGGGGATACCGGTACACCGATAAACTCATCTTT; CDR3: CACDTVVPGGYRYTDKLIF
D: TRDD3; J: TRDJ3; V: TRDV2; size: NA; DNA: TGTGCCTGTGACAACATGCTGGGGGACGACAGCTCCTGGGACACCCGACAGATGTTTTTC; CDR3: CACDNMLGDDSSWDTRQMFF
D: NA; J: TRDJ3; V: TRDV2; size: NA; DNA: TGTGCCTGTGACACCGCTGGGAGCCATTCCTGGGACACCCGACAGATGTTTTTC; CDR3: CACDTAGSHSWDTRQMFF
D: TRDD3; J: TRDJ3; V: TRDV2; size: few; DNA: TGTGCCTGTGACAAAGTCACTGGGGGGATCTCCTGGGACACCCGACAGATGTTTTTC; CDR3: CACDKVTGGISWDTRQMFF
D: NA; J: TRDJ1; V: TRDV2; size: NA; DNA: TGTGCCTGTGACGCCATAGAAAGCGGCGCCCCCAGGGGTACGGATAAACTCATCTTT; CDR3: CACDAIESGAPRGTDKLIF
D: TRDD3; J: TRDJ1; V: TRDV2; size: NA; DNA: TGTGCCTGTGACCCTTTGGCAACTACTGGGGGATACCTACCCGATAAACTCATCTTT; CDR3: CACDPLATTGGYLPDKLIF
D: TRDD3; J: TRDJ1; V: TRDV2; size: few; DNA: TGTGCCTGTGACAGTATTAGGGGGCCGACTCGGGGGATACAAGTTCGCCCCGATAAACTCATCTTT; CDR3: CACDSIRGPTRGIQVRPDKLIF
D: NA; J: TRDJ1; V: TRDV2; size: few; DNA: TGTGCCTGTGACGTGGTGGGGGGGTACACCGATAAACTCATCTTT; CDR3: CACDVVGGYTDKLIF
D: TRDD3; J: TRDJ1; V: TRDV2; size: once; DNA: TGTGCCTGTGACACGGTTTGGTTTACTGGGGGATCGGAATCCGATAAACTCATCTTT; CDR3: CACDTVWFTGGSESDKLIF
D: TRDD3; J: TRDJ1; V: TRDV2; size: NA; DNA: TGTGCCTGTGACACCCTACTCGCTGGGGGCAATGAGGGAGCCGATAAACTCATCTTT; CDR3: CACDTLLAGGNEGADKLIF
D: TRDD3; J: TRDJ1; V: TRDV2; size: NA; DNA: TGTGCCTGTGACACAGTGGGGTTTGGTACTGGGGGACACAATTCTTACACCGATAAACTCATCTTT; CDR3: CACDTVGFGTGGHNSYTDKLIF
D: TRDD3; J: TRDJ1; V: TRDV2; size: NA; DNA: TGTGCCTGTGACACCGCAGGGGATACGAGAGATAAACTCATCTTT; CDR3: CACDTAGDTRDKLIF
D: TRDD3; J: TRDJ1; V: TRDV2; size: NA; DNA: TGTGCCTGTGACACGCTGGGGGATACCCACACCGATAAACTCATCTTT; CDR3: CACDTLGDTHTDKLIF
D: NA; J: TRDJ1; V: TRDV2; size: NA; DNA: TGTGCCTGTGACATGCTTTCCTACACCGATAAACTCATCTTT; CDR3: CACDMLSYTDKLIF
D: TRDD3; J: TRDJ1; V: TRDV2; size: NA; DNA: TGTGCCTGTGGTCCTCTTGTACTGGGGGATACGCGAGTGGGCGATAAACTCATCTTT; CDR3: CACGPLVLGDTRVGDKLIF
D: NA; J: TRDJ1; V: TRDV2; size: NA; DNA: TGTGCCTGTGACACTCTGGGAGCCGGCATGACCGATAAACTCATCTTT; CDR3: CACDTLGAGMTDKLIF
D: NA; J: TRDJ1; V: TRDV2; size: NA; DNA: TGTGCCTGTGACCCCCTTCACTCCGGCGGGGGAGAATCCGATAAACTCATCTTT; CDR3: CACDPLHSGGGESDKLIF
D: TRDD3; J: TRDJ1; V: TRDV2; size: NA; DNA: TGTGCCTGTGACACCGTACGGGGGATTCTACTGGGGGACACCGATAAACTCATCTTT; CDR3: CACDTVRGILLGDTDKLIF
D: TRDD3; J: TRDJ3; V: TRDV2; size: large; DNA: TGTGCCTGTGACACCGTGGGGGAAAGCTCCTGGGACACCCGACAGATGTTTTTC; CDR3: CACDTVGESSWDTRQMFF
D: NA; J: TRDJ1; V: TRDV2; size: NA; DNA: TGTGCCTGTGACACCGTACGTGGGACGTCCAAAGGGGAAGATACCTACACCGATAAACTCATCTTT; CDR3: CACDTVRGTSKGEDTYTDKLIF
D: NA; J: TRDJ1; V: TRDV2; size: once; DNA: TGTGCCTGTGACACCATGCTTCCTGGTTCCGAAGCCGATAAACTCATCTTT; CDR3: CACDTMLPGSEADKLIF
D: TRDD3; J: TRDJ1; V: TRDV2; size: few; DNA: TGTGCCTGTGACACCGTAACTGGGGGATACGAGACCGATAAACTCATCTTT; CDR3: CACDTVTGGYETDKLIF
D: TRDD3; J: TRDJ1; V: TRDV2; size: NA; DNA: TGTGCCTGTGACACCCTAACTTCCTACTCCGGTCTACTGGGGGATACGCTCCCCGATAAACTCATCTTT; CDR3: CACDTLTSYSGLLGDTLPDKLIF
D: TRDD3; J: TRDJ1; V: TRDV2; size: NA; DNA: TGTGCCTGTGACACCGGGGGGTTACTGGGGGCTACCCCGAGGGCCGATAAACTCATCTTT; CDR3: CACDTGGLLGATPRADKLIF
D: TRDD3; J: TRDJ1; V: TRDV2; size: NA; DNA: TGTGCCTGTGACGTCCTACCTGCATCTAGACTGGGGGATATGGGTCAGAACGGTAAACTCATCTTT; CDR3: CACDVLPASRLGDMGQNGKLIF
D: TRDD3; J: TRDJ1; V: TRDV2; size: NA; DNA: TGTGCCTGTGACACGCTAACTGGGGGATACGGCAACAACTATAAACTCATCTTT; CDR3: CACDTLTGGYGNNYKLIF
D: TRDD3; J: TRDJ1; V: TRDV2; size: NA; DNA: TGTGCCTGTGACACCCTGGGGGTGGACGACGATAAACTCATCTTT; CDR3: CACDTLGVDDDKLIF
D: TRDD3; J: TRDJ1; V: TRDV2; size: once; DNA: TGTGCCTGTGACACCATAGAGACCTTATGGGGGAATACCGATAAACTCATCTTT; CDR3: CACDTIETLWGNTDKLIF
D: TRDD3; J: TRDJ1; V: TRDV2; size: NA; DNA: TGTGCCTGTGACGCCCTCTCCGGGGGATCGTACACCGATAAACTCATCTTT; CDR3: CACDALSGGSYTDKLIF
D: TRDD3; J: TRDJ1; V: TRDV2; size: few; DNA: TGTGCCTGTGACACCGTTAGGGTTGGTCTTCCATCTGGGGGAGAGGAGGACACCGATAAACTCATCTTT; CDR3: CACDTVRVGLPSGGEEDTDKLIF
D: TRDD3; J: TRDJ1; V: TRDV2; size: NA; DNA: TGTGCCTGTGACATCCTGGGGGGGTACACCGATAAACTCATCTTT; CDR3: CACDILGGYTDKLIF
D: TRDD3; J: TRDJ3; V: TRDV2; size: few; DNA: TGTGCCTGTGACACCGTTCTGGGGGATACGAAGTCCTGGGACACCCGACAGATGTTTTTC; CDR3: CACDTVLGDTKSWDTRQMFF
D: TRDD3; J: TRDJ3; V: TRDV2; size: NA; DNA: TGTGCCTGTGATGTACTGGGGGATACGGGCAGCTCCTGGGACACCCGACAGATGTTTTTC; CDR3: CACDVLGDTGSSWDTRQMFF
D: TRDD3; J: TRDJ1; V: TRDV2; size: NA; DNA: TGTGCCTGTGACCACATCGTACTGGGGGATACGCCGTACACCGATAAACTCATCTTT; CDR3: CACDHIVLGDTPYTDKLIF
D: TRDD3; J: TRDJ1; V: TRDV2; size: few; DNA: TGTGCCTGTGACACGGTTTATGGGGGATACGCAGGGGGTCGTACCGATAAACTCATCTTT; CDR3: CACDTVYGGYAGGRTDKLIF
D: TRDD3; J: TRDJ1; V: TRDV2; size: NA; DNA: TGTGCCTGTGACCAACTGGGGCTACCCCCCGATAAACTCATCTTT; CDR3: CACDQLGLPPDKLIF